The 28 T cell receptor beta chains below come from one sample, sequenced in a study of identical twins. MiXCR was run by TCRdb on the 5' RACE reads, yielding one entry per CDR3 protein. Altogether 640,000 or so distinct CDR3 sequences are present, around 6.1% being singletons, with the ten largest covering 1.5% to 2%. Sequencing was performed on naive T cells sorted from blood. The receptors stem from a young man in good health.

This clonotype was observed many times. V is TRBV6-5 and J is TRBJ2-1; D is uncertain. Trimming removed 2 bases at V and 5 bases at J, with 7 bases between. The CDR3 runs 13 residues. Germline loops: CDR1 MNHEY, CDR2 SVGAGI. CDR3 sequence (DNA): TGTGCCAGCAGTTACGGTGGGAACAATGAGCAGTTCTTC. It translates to CASSYGGNNEQFF.

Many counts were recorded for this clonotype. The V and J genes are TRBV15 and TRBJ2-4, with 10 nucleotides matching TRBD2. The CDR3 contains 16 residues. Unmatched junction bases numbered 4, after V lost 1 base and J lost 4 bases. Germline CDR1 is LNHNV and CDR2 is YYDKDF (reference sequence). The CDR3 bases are TGTGCCACCAGCAGAGCGGGACTAGCGTCTAAAAACATTCAGTACTTC. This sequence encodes CATSRAGLASKNIQYF.

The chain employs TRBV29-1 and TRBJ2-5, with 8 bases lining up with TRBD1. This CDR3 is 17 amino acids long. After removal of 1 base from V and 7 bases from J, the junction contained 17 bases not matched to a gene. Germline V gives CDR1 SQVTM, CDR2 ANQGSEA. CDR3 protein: CSVEGAGTGGVIGTQYF. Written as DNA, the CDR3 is TGCAGCGTTGAAGGTGCAGGGACAGGCGGCGTTATAGGGACCCAGTACTTC.

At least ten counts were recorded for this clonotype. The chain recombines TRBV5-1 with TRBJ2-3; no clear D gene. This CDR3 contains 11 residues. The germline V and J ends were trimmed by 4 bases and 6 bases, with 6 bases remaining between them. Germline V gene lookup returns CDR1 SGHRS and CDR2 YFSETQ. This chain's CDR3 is CASSPPDTQYF. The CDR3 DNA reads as TGCGCCAGCAGCCCCCCGGATACGCAGTATTTT.

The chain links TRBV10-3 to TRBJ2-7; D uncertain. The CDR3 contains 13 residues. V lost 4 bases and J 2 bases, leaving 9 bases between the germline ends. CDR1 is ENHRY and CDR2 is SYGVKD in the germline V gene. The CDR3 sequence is CAISVDPTYEQYF. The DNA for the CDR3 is TGTGCCATCAGTGTCGACCCGACCTACGAGCAGTACTTC.

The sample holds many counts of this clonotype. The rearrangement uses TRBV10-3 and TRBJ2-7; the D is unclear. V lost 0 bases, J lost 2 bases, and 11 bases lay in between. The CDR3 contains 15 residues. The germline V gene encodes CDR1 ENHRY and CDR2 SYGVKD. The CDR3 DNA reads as TGTGCCATCAGTGAGTCGACCGTCGGGCCCTACGAGCAGTACTTC. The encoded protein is CAISESTVGPYEQYF.

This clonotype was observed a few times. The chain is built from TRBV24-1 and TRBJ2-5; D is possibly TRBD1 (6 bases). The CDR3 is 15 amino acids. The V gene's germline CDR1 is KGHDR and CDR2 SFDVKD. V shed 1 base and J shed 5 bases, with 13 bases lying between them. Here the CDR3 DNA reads TGTGCCACCAGTGATTTCAACAGGGTGACGGAGACCCAGTACTTC. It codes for CATSDFNRVTETQYF.

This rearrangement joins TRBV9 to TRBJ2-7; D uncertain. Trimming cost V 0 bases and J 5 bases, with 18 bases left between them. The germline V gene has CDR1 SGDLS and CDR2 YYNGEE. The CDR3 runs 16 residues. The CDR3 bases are TGTGCCAGCAGCGTAGGTAGGGTGAGCCTTACGAACGAGCAGTACGTC. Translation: CASSVGRVSLTNEQYV.

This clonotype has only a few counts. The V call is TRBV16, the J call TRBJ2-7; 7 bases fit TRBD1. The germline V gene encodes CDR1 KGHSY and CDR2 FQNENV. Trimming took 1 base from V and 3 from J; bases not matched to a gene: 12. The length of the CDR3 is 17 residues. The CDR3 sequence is CASSQFSVGGAFYEQYF. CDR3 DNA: TGTGCCAGCAGCCAATTCTCCGTAGGGGGCGCTTTCTACGAGCAGTACTTC.

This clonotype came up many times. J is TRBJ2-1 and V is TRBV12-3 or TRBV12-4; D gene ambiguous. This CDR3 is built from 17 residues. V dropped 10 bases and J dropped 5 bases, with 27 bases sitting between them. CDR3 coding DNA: TGTGCCACCTCCGCCCTTAACCAACCCGGACGAAACAATGAGCAGTTCTTC. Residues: CATSALNQPGRNNEQFF.

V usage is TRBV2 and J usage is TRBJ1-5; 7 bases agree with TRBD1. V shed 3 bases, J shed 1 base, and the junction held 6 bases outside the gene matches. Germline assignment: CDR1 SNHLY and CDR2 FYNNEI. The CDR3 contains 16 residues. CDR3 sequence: CASSERGGASNQPQHF. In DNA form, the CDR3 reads TGTGCCAGCAGTGAGAGAGGGGGCGCGAGCAATCAGCCCCAGCATTTT. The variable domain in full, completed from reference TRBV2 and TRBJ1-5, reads EPEVTQTPSHQVTQMGQEVILRCVPISNHLYFYWYRQILGQKVEFLVSFYNNEISEKSEIFDDQFSVERPDGSNFTLKIRSTKLEDSAMYFCASSERGGASNQPQHFGDGTRLSIL.

The CDR3 region is CAWSWRGGMGRTEAFF. As DNA, the CDR3 is TGTGCCTGGAGTTGGAGGGGTGGTATGGGTCGCACTGAAGCTTTCTTT. The rearrangement links TRBV30 to TRBJ1-1; D perhaps matches TRBD1 (5 bases). Germline V CDR1 and CDR2: GTSNPN, SVGIG (reference sequence). The CDR3 is 16 amino acids. Trimming pared 2 bases from V and 4 bases from J, leaving 20 bases between.

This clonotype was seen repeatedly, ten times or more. CDR3 sequence: CASSPKDQSYEQYV. The CDR3 nucleotides are TGTGCCAGCAGCCCCAAGGACCAATCCTACGAGCAGTACGTC. V usage is TRBV3-1 and J usage is TRBJ2-7; D unclear. V was trimmed by 4 bases and J by 1 base, leaving 11 bases between them. Per germline, CDR1 LGHDT and CDR2 YNNKEL (reference sequence). The CDR3 length is 14 residues.

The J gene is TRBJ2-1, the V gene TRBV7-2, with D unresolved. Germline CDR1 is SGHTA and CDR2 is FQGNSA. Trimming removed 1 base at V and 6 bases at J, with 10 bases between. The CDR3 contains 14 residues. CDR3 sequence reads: CASSLVPLPNEQFF. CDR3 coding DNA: TGTGCCAGCAGCTTAGTCCCTCTCCCCAATGAGCAGTTCTTC.

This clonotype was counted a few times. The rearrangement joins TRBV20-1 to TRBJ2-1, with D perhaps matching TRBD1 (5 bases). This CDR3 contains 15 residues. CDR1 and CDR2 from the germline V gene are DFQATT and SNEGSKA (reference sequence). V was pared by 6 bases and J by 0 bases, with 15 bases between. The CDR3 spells CSAVRTPSSYNEQFF. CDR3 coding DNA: TGCAGTGCGGTAAGGACACCGAGCTCCTACAATGAGCAGTTCTTC.

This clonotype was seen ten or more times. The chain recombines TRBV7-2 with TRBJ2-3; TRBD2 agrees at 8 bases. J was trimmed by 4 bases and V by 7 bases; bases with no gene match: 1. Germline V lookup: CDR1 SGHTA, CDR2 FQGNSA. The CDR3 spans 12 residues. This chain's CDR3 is CASTGGADTQYF. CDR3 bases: TGTGCCAGCACCGGGGGGGCAGATACGCAGTATTTT.

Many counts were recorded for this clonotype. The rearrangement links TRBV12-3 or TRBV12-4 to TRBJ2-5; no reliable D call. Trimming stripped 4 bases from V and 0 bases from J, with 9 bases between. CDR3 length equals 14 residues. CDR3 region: CASSSAEYQETQYF. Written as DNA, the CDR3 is TGTGCCAGCAGTTCAGCAGAGTACCAAGAGACCCAGTACTTC.

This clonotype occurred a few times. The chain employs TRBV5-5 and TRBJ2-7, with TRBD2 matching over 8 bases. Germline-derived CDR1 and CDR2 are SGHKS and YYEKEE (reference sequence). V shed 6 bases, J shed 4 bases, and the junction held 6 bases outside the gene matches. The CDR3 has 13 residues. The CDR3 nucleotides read TGTGCCAGCACGGGAGGGCAGGGGTACGAGCAGTACGTC. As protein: CASTGGQGYEQYV.

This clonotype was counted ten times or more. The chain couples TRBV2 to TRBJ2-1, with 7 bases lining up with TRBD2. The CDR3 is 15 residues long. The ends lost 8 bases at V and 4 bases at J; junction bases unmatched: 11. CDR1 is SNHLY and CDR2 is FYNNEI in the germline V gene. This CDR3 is CASQPGGLGYNEQFF. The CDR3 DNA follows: TGTGCCAGCCAACCGGGGGGTTTGGGGTACAATGAGCAGTTCTTC.

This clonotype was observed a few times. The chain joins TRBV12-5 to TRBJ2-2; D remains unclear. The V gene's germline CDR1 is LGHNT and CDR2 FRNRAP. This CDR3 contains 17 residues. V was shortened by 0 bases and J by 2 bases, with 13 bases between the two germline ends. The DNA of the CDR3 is TGTGCTAGTGGTTTGGTAGGATCCCCTCTTAACACCGGGGAGCTGTTTTTT. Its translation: CASGLVGSPLNTGELFF. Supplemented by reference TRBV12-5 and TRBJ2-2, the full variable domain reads DARVTQTPRHKVTEMGQEVTMRCQPILGHNTVFWYRQTMMQGLELLAYFRNRAPLDDSGMPKDRFSAEMPDATLATLKIQPSEPRDSAVYFCASGLVGSPLNTGELFFGEGSRLTVL.

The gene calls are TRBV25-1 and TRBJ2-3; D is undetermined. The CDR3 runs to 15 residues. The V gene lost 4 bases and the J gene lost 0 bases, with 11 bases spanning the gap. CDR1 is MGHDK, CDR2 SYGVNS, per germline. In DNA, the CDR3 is TGTGCCAGCAGTGCTAGGAGACCTAGCACAGATACGCAGTATTTT. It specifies CASSARRPSTDTQYF.

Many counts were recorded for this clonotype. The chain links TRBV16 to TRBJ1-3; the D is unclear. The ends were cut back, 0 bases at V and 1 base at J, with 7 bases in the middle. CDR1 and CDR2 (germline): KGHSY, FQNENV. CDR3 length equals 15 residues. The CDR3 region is CASSQSAVSGNTIYF. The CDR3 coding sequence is TGTGCCAGCAGCCAATCCGCCGTGTCTGGAAACACCATATATTTT.

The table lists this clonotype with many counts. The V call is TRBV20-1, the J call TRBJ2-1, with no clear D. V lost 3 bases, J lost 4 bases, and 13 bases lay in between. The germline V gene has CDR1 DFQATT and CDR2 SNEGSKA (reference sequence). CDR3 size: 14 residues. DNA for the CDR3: TGCAGTGCTAGGACCGCCCTAAGGTACAATGAGCAGTTCTTC. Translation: CSARTALRYNEQFF.

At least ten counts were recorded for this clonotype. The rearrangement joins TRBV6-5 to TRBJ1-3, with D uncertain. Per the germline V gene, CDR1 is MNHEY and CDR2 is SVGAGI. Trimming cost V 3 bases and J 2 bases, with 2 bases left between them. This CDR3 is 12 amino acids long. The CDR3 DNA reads TGTGCCAGCAGTTATCCTGGAAACACCATATATTTT. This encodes CASSYPGNTIYF.

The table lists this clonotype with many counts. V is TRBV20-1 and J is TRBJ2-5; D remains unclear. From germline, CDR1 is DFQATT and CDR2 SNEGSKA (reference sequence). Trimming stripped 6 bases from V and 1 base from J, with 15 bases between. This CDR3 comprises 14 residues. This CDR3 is CSASLRVRQETQYF. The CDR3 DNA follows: TGCAGTGCAAGCCTTAGGGTCCGCCAAGAGACCCAGTACTTC.

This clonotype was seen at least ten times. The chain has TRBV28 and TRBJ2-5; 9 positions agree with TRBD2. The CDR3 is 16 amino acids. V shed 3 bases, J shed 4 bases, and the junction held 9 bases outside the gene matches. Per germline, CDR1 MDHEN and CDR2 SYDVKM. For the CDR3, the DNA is TGTGCCAGCAGTTTGGCGGGAGGGCCCTCGGGAGAGACCCAGTACTTC. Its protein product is CASSLAGGPSGETQYF.

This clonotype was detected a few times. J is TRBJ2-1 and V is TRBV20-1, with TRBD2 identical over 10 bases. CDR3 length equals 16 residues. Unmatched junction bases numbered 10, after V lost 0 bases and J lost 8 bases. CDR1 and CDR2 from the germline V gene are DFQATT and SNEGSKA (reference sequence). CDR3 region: CSARDQVSSGSHEQFF. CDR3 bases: TGCAGTGCTAGAGATCAGGTCTCTAGCGGGAGTCATGAGCAGTTCTTC.

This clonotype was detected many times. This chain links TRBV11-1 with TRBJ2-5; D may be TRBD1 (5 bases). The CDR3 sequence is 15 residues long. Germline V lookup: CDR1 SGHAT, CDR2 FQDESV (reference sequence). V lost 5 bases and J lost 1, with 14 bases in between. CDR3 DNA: TGTGCCAGCAGCCCCTCGCCAGGGTTCCAAGAGACCCAGTACTTC. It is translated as CASSPSPGFQETQYF.